This entry describes one T cell receptor beta chain. This receptor's antigen is unknown. One base away there is no much larger clone; base qualities are not given. This sample was taken from a study of technical replicates of blood from a handful of donors (dated by TCRdb to about 2017). The library was generated by the immunoSEQ multiplex PCR assay. Not all clones reach the TCRdb copy of this immuneACCESS table, which keeps in-frame sequences only. Checked studies attribute under half of the gap to unresolved V genes and leave the rest unexplained. The sample table lists about 59,000 clones, 75% to 90% of them with a count of one. Jointly, the top ten make up roughly 5.3% of the sample. V drops 5 bases and J drops 5 bases, leaving 16 bases in between. The CDR3 goes from the cysteine to the phenylalanine over 14 residues. Only the CDR3 DNA stays, 42 bases, in frame from base 1. As encoded in the germline V gene (reference sequence), CDR1 is MNHEY while CDR2 is SMNVEV.

Sequencing used PBMCs. The clonotype originates from a human donor in good health. Some clones in this sample may be carry-over from other donors' samples. The rearranged segments are TRBV27 and TRBJ2-7, and perhaps TRBD1 as D gene, on 5 matching bases. The DNA sequence is as follows: TGTGCCAGCAGTCCGGGCAGGGCTTTCCACGAGCAGTACTTC. Its protein is CASSPGRAFHEQYF.